The clone carrying this T cell receptor (beta chain) is a singleton in its sample. The CDR3 has 14 amino acids. The germline V gene has CDR1 MNHEY and CDR2 SMNVEV (reference sequence). Trimming took 5 bases from V and 0 from J, leaving 8 bases between them. The sample comes from a study of T cell changes during pregnancy in multiple sclerosis. Method: immunoSEQ multiplex PCR; TCRdb's copy keeps in-frame clones and lacks some. Of some 56,000 clones in the sample, 80% to 95% were seen once. This chain links TRBV27 with TRBJ2-1, with D unclear. The source of this sequence is a female donor in good health, enrolled as a control in a pregnancy study. The starting material was peripheral blood, obtained in the third trimester of pregnancy. CDR3 region: CASSPPGSYNEQFF. The CDR3 bases are TGTGCCAGCAGTCCCCCCGGCTCCTACAATGAGCAGTTCTTC.